The 19 T cell receptor beta chains listed next were all sequenced from one sample in a study of blood T cell repertoires in COVID-19. Method: immunoSEQ multiplex PCR; TCRdb's copy keeps in-frame clones and lacks some. The table has 230,000 or so clones, 89% seen once; the top ten hold approximately 5%. The specimen was peripheral blood. All receptors come from a woman between 40 and 50 years old who had recovered from COVID-19.

This sequence joins TRBV7-9 and TRBJ1-6, with 8 bases identical to TRBD1. CDR3 length: 16 residues. The germline V gene has CDR1 SEHNR and CDR2 FQNEAQ (reference sequence). Trimming at V came to 4 bases and at J to 7 bases, leaving 9 bases not matched to a gene. The chain's CDR3 is CASSSGDRSTNSPLHF. CDR3 bases: TGTGCCAGCAGCTCGGGGGACAGGAGTACGAATTCACCCCTCCACTTT. The variable domain in full, completed from reference TRBV7-9 and TRBJ1-6, reads DTGVSQNPRHKITKRGQNVTFRCDPISEHNRLYWYRQTLGQGPEFLTYFQNEAQLEKSRLLSDRFSAERPKGSFSTLEIQRTEQGDSAMYLCASSSGDRSTNSPLHFGNGTRLTVT.

The chain links TRBV11-3 to TRBJ2-5; 10 bases align to TRBD2. CDR1 and CDR2 (germline): SGHNT, YENEEA. This CDR3 region has 16 residues. V lost 0 bases and J lost 5; bases outside the gene matches: 6. CDR3 DNA sequence: TGTGCCAGCAGCTTAGATCTAAGCGGGAGGGGGGAGACCCAGTACTTC. Protein product: CASSLDLSGRGETQYF.

J is TRBJ1-1 and V is TRBV12-5; the D gene is possibly TRBD1 (5 bases). V was trimmed by 6 bases and J by 0 bases, leaving 11 bases between them. The V gene's germline CDR1 is LGHNT and CDR2 FRNRAP. The CDR3 runs 14 residues. The CDR3 protein is CASGNDSLNTEAFF. The CDR3 DNA follows: TGTGCTAGTGGAAATGACAGCCTGAACACTGAAGCTTTCTTT.

This clone was picked up one time. The rearrangement joins TRBV19 to TRBJ2-7, with D possibly being TRBD1 (6 bases). This CDR3 is built from 13 residues. V lost 4 bases and J lost 6, with 13 bases in between. CDR1 and CDR2 from the germline V gene are LNHDA and SQIVND (reference sequence). CDR3 residues: CASSTAQGSEQYV. Here the CDR3 DNA reads TGTGCCAGTAGTACGGCACAGGGATCCGAGCAGTACGTC.

J is TRBJ2-1 and V is TRBV6-2 or TRBV6-3; D may be TRBD2 (6 bases). V was pared by 5 bases and J by 2 bases, with 13 bases between. CDR3 length equals 15 residues. Germline V gene lookup returns CDR1 MNHEY and CDR2 SVGEGT. CDR3 nucleotide sequence: TGTGCCAGCAGTCTCTTAGGCGGGACCTACAATGAGCAGTTCTTC. The encoded protein is CASSLLGGTYNEQFF.

CDR3 sequence (DNA): TGTGCCAGCACTATACTAGCGGGAGGGCCTAATGAGCAGTTCTTC. Translated, it gives CASTILAGGPNEQFF. This rearrangement joins TRBV2 to TRBJ2-1; TRBD2 matches at 13 bases. Germline V gene data show CDR1 as SNHLY and CDR2 as FYNNEI. After removal of 7 bases from V and 7 bases from J, the junction contained 7 bases not matched to a gene. There are 15 residues in the CDR3.

This clone was found a few times. V gene TRBV6-5 combines with J gene TRBJ2-7, with 8 bases that match TRBD1. Germline loops: CDR1 MNHEY, CDR2 SVGAGI. Losses at the gene ends were 2 bases for V and 4 bases for J; bases not matched to a gene: 7. The CDR3 totals 15 residues. The chain's CDR3 is CASSYETGATYEQYF. The CDR3 DNA sequence: TGTGCCAGCAGTTACGAGACAGGGGCGACATACGAGCAGTACTTC.

As regards this clone: The same CDR3 is also encoded by other DNA sequences in this sample. V gene TRBV5-1 combines with J gene TRBJ2-2, with 9 bases fitting TRBD1. V was pared by 3 bases and J by 8 bases, with 5 bases of the junction left unmatched. The germline CDR1 and CDR2 sequences are SGHRS and YFSETQ. This CDR3 is 14 amino acids long. This CDR3 reads CASSSGQGWGELFF. The CDR3 coding sequence is TGCGCCAGCAGCTCCGGACAGGGGTGGGGGGAGCTGTTTTTT.

The V call is TRBV28, the J call TRBJ1-2, with D hard to call. This CDR3 contains 15 residues. Trimming took off 1 base at V and 1 base at J, with 10 bases between the two ends. From germline, CDR1 is MDHEN and CDR2 SYDVKM. DNA for the CDR3: TGTGCCAGCAGTTTATCCGGGGTGGGTAACTATGGCTACACCTTC. It yields the protein CASSLSGVGNYGYTF.

This chain joins TRBV4-1 and TRBJ2-3; 7 bases map to TRBD2. Germline V CDR1 and CDR2: MGHRA, YSYEKL. Germline trimming cut 1 base from V and 4 bases from J; bases unmatched to any gene: 5. The CDR3 length is 15 residues. The CDR3 loop is CASSQGGRDPDTQYF. Here the CDR3 DNA reads TGCGCCAGCAGCCAAGGAGGGAGGGACCCAGATACGCAGTATTTT.

The DNA for the CDR3 is TGTGCCAGTAGGTTTTTAATAGGAGGATTCAAAGAAAAACTGTTTTTT. This encodes CASRFLIGGFKEKLFF. The chain carries TRBV19 and TRBJ1-4; D is unresolved. V lost 6 bases and J 8 bases, leaving 22 bases between the germline ends. In germline, CDR1 is LNHDA, CDR2 SQIVND (reference sequence). CDR3 length: 16 residues.

This clone has just a few counts. V usage is TRBV11-1 and J usage is TRBJ2-7; D may be TRBD2 (6 bases). Trimming took off 4 bases at V and 2 bases at J, with 12 bases between the two ends. Per germline, CDR1 SGHAT and CDR2 FQDESV (reference sequence). The length of the CDR3 is 14 residues. The CDR3 is CASSSGTPPYEQYF. The CDR3 DNA sequence: TGTGCCAGCAGCTCCGGGACTCCCCCCTACGAGCAGTACTTC.

This clone appeared once. This rearrangement joins TRBV3-1 (or the pseudogene TRBV3-2) to TRBJ2-7, with D possibly TRBD2 on 6 matching bases. V shed 6 bases and J shed 0 bases, with 12 bases lying between them. The CDR3 covers 14 residues. The V gene's germline CDR1 is LGHDT and CDR2 YNNKEL (reference sequence). The CDR3 nucleotides read TGTGCCAGCAGTCAGGGACTTCCCTCCTACGAGCAGTACTTC. Amino acids: CASSQGLPSYEQYF.

J is TRBJ2-5 and V is TRBV5-1; 8 positions match TRBD2. The CDR3 is made up of 15 amino acids. V was clipped by 3 bases and J by 4 bases; unmatched bases: 8. Germline V CDR1 and CDR2: SGHRS, YFSETQ. CDR3 DNA: TGCGCCAGCAGCTCCCGGGCGGGGGGCGGAGAGACCCAGTACTTC. This codes for CASSSRAGGGETQYF. The whole variable domain, remainder taken from reference TRBV5-1 and TRBJ2-5, is KAGVTQTPRYLIKTRGQQVTLSCSPISGHRSVSWYQQTPGQGLQFLFEYFSETQRNKGNFPGRFSGRQFSNSRSEMNVSTLELGDSALYLCASSSRAGGGETQYFGPGTRLLVL.

The V gene is TRBV7-2, the J gene TRBJ2-5; 13 nucleotides agree with TRBD2. The V gene end was trimmed by 4 bases and the J gene end by 5 bases; junction bases not matched to a gene: 10. CDR3 size: 17 residues. Germline V lookup: CDR1 SGHTA, CDR2 FQGNSA. The CDR3 nucleotides are TGTGCCAGCAGCTCGGGACTAGCGGGAACCTCGGGGGAGACCCAGTACTTC. Translating it yields CASSSGLAGTSGETQYF.

This rearrangement joins TRBV5-4 to TRBJ2-7; D gene ambiguous. The CDR3 loop spans 15 amino acids. Germline V CDR1 and CDR2: SGHNT, YYREEE (reference sequence). Deletions cut 5 bases from V and 7 bases from J, with 22 bases between. CDR3 sequence reads: CASRPVHEALREQYF. The CDR3 coding sequence is TGTGCCAGCAGACCTGTGCACGAAGCCCTTCGGGAGCAGTACTTC.

The CDR3 DNA follows: TGTGCCAGCAGCTTGGCTAGCGGCTACACAGATACGCAGTATTTT. This sequence encodes CASSLASGYTDTQYF. The chain employs TRBV5-5 and TRBJ2-3, with 7 bases identical to TRBD2. CDR1 is SGHKS and CDR2 is YYEKEE in the germline V gene (reference sequence). The V segment lost 0 bases and the J segment 2 bases; nucleotides outside the gene matches: 3. The CDR3 covers 15 residues.

The chain couples TRBV11-2 to TRBJ1-6; no reliable D call. This CDR3 comprises 15 residues. The germline V gene has CDR1 SGHAT and CDR2 FQNNGV. The V end was cut by 1 base, the J end by 10 bases, with 14 bases between. The chain's CDR3 is CASSLGRRRESPLHF. The CDR3 bases are TGTGCCAGCAGCTTAGGTCGTCGGCGGGAATCACCCCTCCACTTT.

The rearrangement joins TRBV3-1 (or the pseudogene TRBV3-2) to TRBJ1-2, with D unresolved. The CDR3 sequence is 15 residues long. CDR1 is LGHDT and CDR2 is YNNKEL in the germline V gene (reference sequence). The V end was cut by 1 base, the J end by 6 bases, with 15 bases between. CDR3 region: CASSQGPGYRDGYTF. CDR3 DNA sequence: TGTGCCAGCAGCCAAGGCCCCGGGTATCGCGATGGCTACACCTTC.